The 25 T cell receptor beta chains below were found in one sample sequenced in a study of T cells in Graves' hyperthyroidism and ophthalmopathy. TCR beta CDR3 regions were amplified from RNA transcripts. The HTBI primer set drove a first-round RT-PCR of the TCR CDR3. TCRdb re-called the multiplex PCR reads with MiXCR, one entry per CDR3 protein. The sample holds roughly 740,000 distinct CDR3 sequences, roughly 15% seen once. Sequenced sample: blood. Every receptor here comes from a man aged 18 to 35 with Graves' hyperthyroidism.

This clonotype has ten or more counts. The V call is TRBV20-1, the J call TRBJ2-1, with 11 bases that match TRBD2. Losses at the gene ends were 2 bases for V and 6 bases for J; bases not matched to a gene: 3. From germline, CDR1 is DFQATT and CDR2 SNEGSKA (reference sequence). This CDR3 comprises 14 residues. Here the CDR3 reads CSARTSGSGNEQFF. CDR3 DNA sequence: TGCAGTGCTAGAACTAGCGGGAGTGGCAATGAGCAGTTCTTC.

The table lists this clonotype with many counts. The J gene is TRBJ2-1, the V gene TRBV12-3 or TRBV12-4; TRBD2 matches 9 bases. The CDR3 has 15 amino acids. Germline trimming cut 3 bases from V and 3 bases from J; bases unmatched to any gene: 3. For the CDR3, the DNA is TGTGCCAGCAGTTTTGAGCGGGAGGTCTACAATGAGCAGTTCTTC. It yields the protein CASSFEREVYNEQFF.

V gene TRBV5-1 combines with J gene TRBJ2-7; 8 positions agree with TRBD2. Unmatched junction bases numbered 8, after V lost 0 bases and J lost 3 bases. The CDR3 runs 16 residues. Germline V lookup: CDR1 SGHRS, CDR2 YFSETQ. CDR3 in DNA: TGCGCCAGCAGCTTGGAAGCGGGAGTCGGTATCTACGAGCAGTACTTC. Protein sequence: CASSLEAGVGIYEQYF. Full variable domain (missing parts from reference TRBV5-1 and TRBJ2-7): KAGVTQTPRYLIKTRGQQVTLSCSPISGHRSVSWYQQTPGQGLQFLFEYFSETQRNKGNFPGRFSGRQFSNSRSEMNVSTLELGDSALYLCASSLEAGVGIYEQYFGPGTRLTVT.

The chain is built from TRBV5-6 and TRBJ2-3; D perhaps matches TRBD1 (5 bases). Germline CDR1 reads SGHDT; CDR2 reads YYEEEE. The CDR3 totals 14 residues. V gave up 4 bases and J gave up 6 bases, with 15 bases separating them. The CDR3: CASSPWGSADTQYF. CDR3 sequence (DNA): TGTGCCAGCAGCCCGTGGGGCTCAGCGGATACGCAGTATTTT.

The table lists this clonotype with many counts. The CDR3 nucleotides read TGTGCCAGCTCCCCTCCAGGGCAGCCCCAGCATTTT. This codes for CASSPPGQPQHF. The gene calls are TRBV18 and TRBJ1-5; TRBD1 might be the D (5 bases). Germline V gene data show CDR1 as KGHSH and CDR2 as LQKENI. Deletions cut 6 bases from V and 7 bases from J, with 10 bases between. CDR3 length equals 12 residues.

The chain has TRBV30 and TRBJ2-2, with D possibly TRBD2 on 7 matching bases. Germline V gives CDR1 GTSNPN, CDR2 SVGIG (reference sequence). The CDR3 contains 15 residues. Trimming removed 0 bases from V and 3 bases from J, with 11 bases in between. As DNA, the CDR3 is TGTGCCTGGAGTGTGCGGGGGCTGTACACCGGGGAGCTGTTTTTT. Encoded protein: CAWSVRGLYTGELFF.

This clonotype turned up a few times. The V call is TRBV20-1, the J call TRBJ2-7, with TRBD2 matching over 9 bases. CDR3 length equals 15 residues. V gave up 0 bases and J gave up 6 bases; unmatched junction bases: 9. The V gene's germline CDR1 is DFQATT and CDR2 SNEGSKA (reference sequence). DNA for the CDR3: TGCAGTGCTAGAGATCCAATAGCGGGAGATATCGAGCAGTACTTC. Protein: CSARDPIAGDIEQYF.

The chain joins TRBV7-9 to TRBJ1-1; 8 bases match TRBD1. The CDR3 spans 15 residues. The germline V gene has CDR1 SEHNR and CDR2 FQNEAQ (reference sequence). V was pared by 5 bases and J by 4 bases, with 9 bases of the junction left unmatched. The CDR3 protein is CASSPGQGVFTEAFF. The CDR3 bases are TGTGCCAGCAGCCCAGGACAGGGAGTATTCACTGAAGCTTTCTTT.

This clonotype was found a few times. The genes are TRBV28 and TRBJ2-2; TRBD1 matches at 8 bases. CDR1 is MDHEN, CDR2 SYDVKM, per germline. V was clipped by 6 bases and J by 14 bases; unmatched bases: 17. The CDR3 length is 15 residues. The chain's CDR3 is CASSSETGVPGGLFF. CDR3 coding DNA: TGTGCCAGCAGCTCCGAGACAGGGGTGCCTGGGGGACTGTTTTTT.

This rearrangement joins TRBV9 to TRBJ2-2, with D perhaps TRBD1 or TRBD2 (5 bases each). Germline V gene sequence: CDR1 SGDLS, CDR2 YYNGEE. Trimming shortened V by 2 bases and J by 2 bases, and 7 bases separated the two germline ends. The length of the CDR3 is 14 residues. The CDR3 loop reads CASSVGTNTGELFF. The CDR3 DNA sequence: TGTGCCAGCAGCGTGGGGACCAACACCGGGGAGCTGTTTTTT.

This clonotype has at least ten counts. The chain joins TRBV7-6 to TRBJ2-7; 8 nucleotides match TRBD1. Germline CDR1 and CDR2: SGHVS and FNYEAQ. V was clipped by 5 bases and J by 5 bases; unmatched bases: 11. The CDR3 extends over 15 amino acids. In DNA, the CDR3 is TGTGCCAGCAGCCAATTCGGACAGGGATGGAACGAGCAGTACTTC. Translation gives CASSQFGQGWNEQYF.

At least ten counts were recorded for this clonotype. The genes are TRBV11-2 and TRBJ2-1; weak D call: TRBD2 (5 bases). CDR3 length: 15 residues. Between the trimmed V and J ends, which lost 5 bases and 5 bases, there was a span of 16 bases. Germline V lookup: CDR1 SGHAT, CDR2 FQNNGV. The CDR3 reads CASSGLAQAHNEQFF. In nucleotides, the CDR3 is TGTGCCAGCAGCGGTCTAGCCCAAGCCCACAATGAGCAGTTCTTC.

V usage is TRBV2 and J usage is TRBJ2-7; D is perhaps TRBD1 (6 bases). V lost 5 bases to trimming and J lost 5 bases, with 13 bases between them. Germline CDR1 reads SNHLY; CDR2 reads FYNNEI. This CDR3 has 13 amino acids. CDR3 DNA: TGTGCCAGCAGTAAGGGGGTTAGGGACGAGCAGTACTTC. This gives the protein CASSKGVRDEQYF.

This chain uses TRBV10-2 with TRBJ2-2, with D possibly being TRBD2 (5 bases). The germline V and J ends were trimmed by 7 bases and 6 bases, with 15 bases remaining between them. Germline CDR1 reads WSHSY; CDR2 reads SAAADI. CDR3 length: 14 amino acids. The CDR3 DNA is TGCGCCAGCACCCTACTAGTAACGGCCGGGGAGCTGTTTTTT. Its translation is CASTLLVTAGELFF.

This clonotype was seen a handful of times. DNA for the CDR3: TGTGCCAGCCCGCATGGAGGGAAGGCTCGACCCCAGCATTTT. Protein sequence: CASPHGGKARPQHF. The V and J genes are TRBV2 and TRBJ1-5; D call uncertain. This CDR3 spans 14 amino acids. V was shortened by 8 bases and J by 10 bases, with 21 bases between the two germline ends. Germline V lookup: CDR1 SNHLY, CDR2 FYNNEI.

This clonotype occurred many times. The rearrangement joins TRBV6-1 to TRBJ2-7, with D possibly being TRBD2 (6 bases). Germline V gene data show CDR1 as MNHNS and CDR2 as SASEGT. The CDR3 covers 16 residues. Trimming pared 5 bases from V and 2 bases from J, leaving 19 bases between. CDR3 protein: CASSSLRGTGPYEQYF. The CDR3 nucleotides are TGTGCCAGCAGTTCGCTTCGGGGGACGGGTCCCTACGAGCAGTACTTC.

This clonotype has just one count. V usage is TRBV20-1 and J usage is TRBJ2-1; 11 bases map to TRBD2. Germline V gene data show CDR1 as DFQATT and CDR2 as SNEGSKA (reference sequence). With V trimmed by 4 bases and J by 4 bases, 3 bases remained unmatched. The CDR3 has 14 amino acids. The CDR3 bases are TGCAGTGCTATGGGGACTAGCGGTTACAATGAGCAGTTCTTC. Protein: CSAMGTSGYNEQFF.

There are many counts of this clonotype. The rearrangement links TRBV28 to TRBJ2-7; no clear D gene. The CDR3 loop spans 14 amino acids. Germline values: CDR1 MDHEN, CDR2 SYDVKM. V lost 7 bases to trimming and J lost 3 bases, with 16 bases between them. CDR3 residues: CASTQSGTNYEQYF. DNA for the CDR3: TGTGCCAGCACCCAATCCGGAACGAACTACGAGCAGTACTTC.

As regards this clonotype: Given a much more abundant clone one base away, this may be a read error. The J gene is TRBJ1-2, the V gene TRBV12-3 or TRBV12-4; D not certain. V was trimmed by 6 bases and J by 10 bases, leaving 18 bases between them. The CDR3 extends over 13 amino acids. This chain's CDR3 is CASSLSPFLAYTF. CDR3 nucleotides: TGTGCCAGCAGCTTATCCCCCTTCCTGGCCTACACCTTC.

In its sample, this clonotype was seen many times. CDR3 amino acids: CASSLAGENEKLFF. The CDR3 nucleotides read TGTGCCAGCAGCCTTGCGGGGGAAAATGAAAAACTGTTTTTT. The V gene is TRBV7-9, the J gene TRBJ1-4; weak D call: TRBD1 (5 bases). V lost 5 bases to trimming and J lost 5 bases, with 12 bases between them. Germline loops: CDR1 SEHNR, CDR2 FQNEAQ (reference sequence). This CDR3 has 14 residues.

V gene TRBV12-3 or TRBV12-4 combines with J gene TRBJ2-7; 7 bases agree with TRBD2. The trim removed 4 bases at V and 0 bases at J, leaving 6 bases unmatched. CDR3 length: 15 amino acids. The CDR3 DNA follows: TGTGCCAGCAGTTCCTTGGCTAGCGGCTCCTACGAGCAGTACTTC. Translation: CASSSLASGSYEQYF.

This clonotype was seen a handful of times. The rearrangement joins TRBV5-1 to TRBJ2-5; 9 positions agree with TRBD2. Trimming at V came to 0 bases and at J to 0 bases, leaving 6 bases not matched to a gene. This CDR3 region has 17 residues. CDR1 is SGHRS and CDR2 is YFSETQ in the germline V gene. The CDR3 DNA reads TGCGCCAGCAGCTTGGGGCTAGCGGGGACTAACCAAGAGACCCAGTACTTC. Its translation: CASSLGLAGTNQETQYF.

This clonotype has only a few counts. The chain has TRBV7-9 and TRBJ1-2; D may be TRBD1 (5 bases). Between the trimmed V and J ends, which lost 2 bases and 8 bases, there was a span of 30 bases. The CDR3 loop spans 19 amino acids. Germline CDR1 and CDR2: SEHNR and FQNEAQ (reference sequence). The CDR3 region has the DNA TGTGCCAGCAGCTTACTGCATTCGAGGACAAGAATTGGACCTGGGGGCTACACCTTC. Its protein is CASSLLHSRTRIGPGGYTF.

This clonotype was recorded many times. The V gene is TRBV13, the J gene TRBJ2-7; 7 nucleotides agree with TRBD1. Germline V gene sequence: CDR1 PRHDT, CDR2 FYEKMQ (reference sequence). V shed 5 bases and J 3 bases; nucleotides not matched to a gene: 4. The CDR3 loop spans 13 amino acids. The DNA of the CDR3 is TGTGCCAGCAGCGCCCGACAGGGCTACGAGCAGTACTTC. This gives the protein CASSARQGYEQYF.

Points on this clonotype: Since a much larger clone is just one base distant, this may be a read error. The CDR3 reads CASGVGGRTDTQYF. The CDR3 nucleotides are TGTGCCAGCGGTGTAGGGGGCCGGACAGATACGCAGTATTTT. This sequence joins TRBV2 and TRBJ2-3; 7 bases map to TRBD1. The CDR3 spans 14 residues. Germline trimming cut 8 bases from V and 3 bases from J; bases unmatched to any gene: 8. Per the germline V gene, CDR1 is SNHLY and CDR2 is FYNNEI.